This T cell receptor (beta chain) stems from a study of metastatic and nonmetastatic thyroid tumors. Study-level information: Repertoires were compared across blood and tumor or nodule tissue from malignant and benign thyroid patients.

This clone was detected only a few times. The antigen remains undetermined. In the original processing: The authors used CDR3 differences across clinicopathological groups to build a distant-metastasis classifier for papillary thyroid cancer. TCRdb reprocessed the PCR reads via MiXCR. TCRdb's processing, not the study's, gives the V and J calls here. The sample has around 18,000 clones; 34% are singletons. Study results and limitations: Within blood and tumor, benign nodules reportedly had significantly lower TCR beta diversity than malignant thyroid tumors did.

Every patient underwent thyroid surgery untreated. Material for sequencing was tumor tissue. This sequence originates from a female donor with papillary thyroid cancer or a benign thyroid nodule (not recorded which). Some clones in this sample may be carry-over from other donors' samples.

CDR3 nucleotide sequence: TGTGCCACCAAATACAGGGGAATGAATGACGAGCAGTACTTC. Residues: CATKYRGMNDEQYF. The genes are TRBV2 and TRBJ2-7; 7 bases align to TRBD1. The CDR3 contains 14 residues. The germline CDR1 and CDR2 sequences are SNHLY and FYNNEI. The V and J ends lost 10 bases and 5 bases, in that order; junction bases with no gene match: 14.